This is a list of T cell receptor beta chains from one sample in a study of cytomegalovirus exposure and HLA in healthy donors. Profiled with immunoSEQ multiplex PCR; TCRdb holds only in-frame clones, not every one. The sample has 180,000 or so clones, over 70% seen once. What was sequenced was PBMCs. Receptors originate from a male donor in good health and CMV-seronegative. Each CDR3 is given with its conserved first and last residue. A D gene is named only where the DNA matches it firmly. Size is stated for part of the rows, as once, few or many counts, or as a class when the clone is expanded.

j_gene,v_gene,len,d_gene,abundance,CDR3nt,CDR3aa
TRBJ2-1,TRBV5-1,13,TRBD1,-,TGCGCCAGCAGCTTGCAGGGGGCGGACGAGCAGTTCTTC,CASSLQGADEQFF
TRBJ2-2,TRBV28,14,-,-,TGTGCCAGCAGAGCCCGGACATACGCCGGGGAGCTGTTTTTT,CASRARTYAGELFF
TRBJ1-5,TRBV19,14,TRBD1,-,TGTGCCAGTCAGAACAGGGGGGACCGGCAGCCCCAGCATTTT,CASQNRGDRQPQHF
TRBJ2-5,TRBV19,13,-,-,TGTGCCAGTAGTATAACCGCGAGAGAGACCCAGTACTTC,CASSITARETQYF
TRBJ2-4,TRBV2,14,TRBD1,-,TGTGCCAGCAGGCCGGACAGGGGGGAAAACATTCAGTACTTC,CASRPDRGENIQYF
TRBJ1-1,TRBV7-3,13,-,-,TGTGCCAGCAGCTCCCAGGGCGGGACCGAAGCTTTCTTT,CASSSQGGTEAFF
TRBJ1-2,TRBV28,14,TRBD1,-,TGTGCCAGCAGTCTCGCGACAGGGTTCAATGGCTACACCTTC,CASSLATGFNGYTF
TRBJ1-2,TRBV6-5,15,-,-,TGTGCCAGCAGTTACGGGGGGGGCAGTAACTATGGCTACACCTTC,CASSYGGGSNYGYTF
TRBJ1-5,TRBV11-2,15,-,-,TGTGCCAGCAGCTTAGGACCCAGGGATGTCCAGCCCCAGCATTTT,CASSLGPRDVQPQHF
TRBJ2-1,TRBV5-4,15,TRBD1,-,TGTGCCAGCAGCTTGGACAGGGGGAGTTACAATGAGCAGTTCTTC,CASSLDRGSYNEQFF
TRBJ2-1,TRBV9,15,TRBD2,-,TGTGCCAGCAGCCCGGGACTAGCGGGTTACAATGAGCAGTTCTTC,CASSPGLAGYNEQFF
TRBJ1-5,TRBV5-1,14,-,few,TGCGCCAGCAGCTTGGCCGGGGGCAATCAGCCCCAGCATTTT,CASSLAGGNQPQHF
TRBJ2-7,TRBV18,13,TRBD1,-,TGTGCCAGCTCCGGACAGGGTGCCTACGAGCAGTACTTC,CASSGQGAYEQYF
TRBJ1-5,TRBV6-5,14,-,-,TGTGCCAGCAGTTACACCCCAGGGAATCAGCCCCAGCATTTT,CASSYTPGNQPQHF
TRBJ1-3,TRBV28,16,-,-,TGTGCCAGCAGTCCGCGGGGCATACTCTCTGGAAACACCATATATTTT,CASSPRGILSGNTIYF
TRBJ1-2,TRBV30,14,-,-,TGTGCCTGGAGGGGGGAGGGGCCGTCCTATGGCTACACCTTC,CAWRGEGPSYGYTF
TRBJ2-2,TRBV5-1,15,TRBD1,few,TGCGCCAGCAGCGCGGGACAGGGGAGAACCGGGGAGCTGTTTTTT,CASSAGQGRTGELFF
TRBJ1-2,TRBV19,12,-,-,TGTGCCAGTTCGGACTCATTGAACGGCTACACCTTC,CASSDSLNGYTF
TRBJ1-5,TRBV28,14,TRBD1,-,TGTGCCAGCAGGGGACAGGGGAGCAATCAGCCCCAGCATTTT,CASRGQGSNQPQHF
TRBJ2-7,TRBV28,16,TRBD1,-,TGTGCCAGCAGTTCAGACTACAGGGGGAGCTCCTACGAGCAGTACTTC,CASSSDYRGSSYEQYF
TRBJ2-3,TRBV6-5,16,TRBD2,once,TGTGCCAGCAGTTACTCAGCACTAGCGGGACAAGATACGCAGTATTTT,CASSYSALAGQDTQYF
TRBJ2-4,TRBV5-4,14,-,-,TGTGCCAGCAGCTTGGGACCTGAGGAAAACATTCAGTACTTC,CASSLGPEENIQYF
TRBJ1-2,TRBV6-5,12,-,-,TGTGCCAGCAGTTACTCAGGGGTTGGCTACACCTTC,CASSYSGVGYTF
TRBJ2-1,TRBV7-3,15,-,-,TGTGCCAGCAGCTTGGGTGGGAGCCGTAACAATGAGCAGTTCTTC,CASSLGGSRNNEQFF
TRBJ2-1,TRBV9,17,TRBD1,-,TGTGCCAGCAGCGTAGCCCCCAGGGGGCGCATACCCAATGAGCAGTTCTTC,CASSVAPRGRIPNEQFF
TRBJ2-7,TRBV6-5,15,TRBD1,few,TGTGCCAGCAGTAACCCCGGGACAGGAGCCTACGAGCAGTACTTC,CASSNPGTGAYEQYF
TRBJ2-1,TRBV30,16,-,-,TGTGCCTGGAGTGTTATGACTCTGCGCTCCTACAATGAGCAGTTCTTC,CAWSVMTLRSYNEQFF
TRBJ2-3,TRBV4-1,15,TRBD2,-,TGCGCCAGCAGCCAAGGGCAAGGGAGGGTGGATACGCAGTATTTT,CASSQGQGRVDTQYF
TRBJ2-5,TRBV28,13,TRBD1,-,TGTGCCAGCGGGACAGGGTTGAAGGAGACCCAGTACTTC,CASGTGLKETQYF
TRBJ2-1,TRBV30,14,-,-,TGTGCCTGGAGTCGAACTAGCTCCTACAATGAGCAGTTCTTC,CAWSRTSSYNEQFF
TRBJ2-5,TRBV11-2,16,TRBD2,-,TGTGCCAGCAGCTTAGTACTAGCGGGAAGTTCGGGGACCCAGTACTTC,CASSLVLAGSSGTQYF
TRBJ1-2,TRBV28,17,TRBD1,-,TGTGCCAGCGGGAAAGATTACGGACAGGTCGTCGCCTATGGCTACACCTTC,CASGKDYGQVVAYGYTF
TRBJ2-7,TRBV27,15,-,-,TGTGCCAGCAGTTTTAGTCCAGGGAACTCCTACGAGCAGTACTTC,CASSFSPGNSYEQYF
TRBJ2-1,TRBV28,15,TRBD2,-,TGTGCCAGCAGGGGCGGGCGGGAGGACCGCAATGAGCAGTTCTTC,CASRGGREDRNEQFF
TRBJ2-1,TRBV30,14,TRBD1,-,TGTGCCTGGGGGCAGGGGGTATCCTACAATGAGCAGTTCTTC,CAWGQGVSYNEQFF
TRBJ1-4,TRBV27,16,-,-,TGTGCCAGCAGTTTATCCACCACCGGAGCTAATGAAAAACTGTTTTTT,CASSLSTTGANEKLFF